Listed below are T cell receptor beta chains from one sample, sequenced in a study of cytomegalovirus exposure and HLA in healthy donors. Sequencing was performed with immunoSEQ multiplex PCR; in TCRdb, only in-frame clones are kept and a portion is missing. The sample shows about 130,000 clones, roughly 80% of them seen only once. Sequencing was performed on PBMCs. Receptors originate from a woman aged 40-49 years in good health and CMV-seropositive. The CDR3 runs from the conserved cysteine through the conserved F or W. Fields, in order: CDR3 length, D gene, J gene, V gene, clone size, CDR3 protein, CDR3 DNA. D genes are given only for firm matches. Clone size appears in some rows only: once, few, many, or a class for an expanded clone.

CDR3 length: 14; D gene: -; J gene: TRBJ2-5; V gene: TRBV5-6; clone size: -; CDR3 protein: CASSYQGFQETQYF; CDR3 DNA: TGTGCCAGCAGCTACCAGGGTTTCCAAGAGACCCAGTACTTC
CDR3 length: 16; D gene: TRBD2; J gene: TRBJ2-1; V gene: TRBV29-1; clone size: few; CDR3 protein: CSVEGTSGSSYNEQFF; CDR3 DNA: TGCAGCGTTGAGGGGACTAGCGGGAGCTCCTACAATGAGCAGTTCTTC
CDR3 length: 16; D gene: -; J gene: TRBJ2-5; V gene: TRBV7-9; clone size: -; CDR3 protein: CASNPKGLWGQETQYF; CDR3 DNA: TGTGCCAGCAACCCCAAGGGGCTTTGGGGACAAGAGACCCAGTACTTC
CDR3 length: 12; D gene: TRBD1; J gene: TRBJ1-1; V gene: TRBV29-1; clone size: -; CDR3 protein: CSVATGTTEAFF; CDR3 DNA: TGCAGCGTTGCGACAGGGACCACTGAAGCTTTCTTT
CDR3 length: 14; D gene: TRBD2; J gene: TRBJ2-2; V gene: TRBV29-1; clone size: -; CDR3 protein: CSVDSGGNTGELFF; CDR3 DNA: TGCAGCGTTGATTCGGGGGGAAACACCGGGGAGCTGTTTTTT
CDR3 length: 14; D gene: -; J gene: TRBJ2-7; V gene: TRBV5-5; clone size: -; CDR3 protein: CASSLEQGPYEQYF; CDR3 DNA: TGTGCCAGCAGTTTAGAACAGGGACCCTACGAGCAGTACTTC
CDR3 length: 13; D gene: -; J gene: TRBJ2-5; V gene: TRBV25-1; clone size: -; CDR3 protein: CASSVDRLGAQYF; CDR3 DNA: TGTGCCAGCAGTGTTGACAGGCTAGGGGCCCAGTACTTC
CDR3 length: 16; D gene: -; J gene: TRBJ1-3; V gene: TRBV15; clone size: -; CDR3 protein: CATSRADLAAGNTIYF; CDR3 DNA: TGTGCCACCAGCAGAGCCGACTTGGCCGCTGGAAACACCATATATTTT
CDR3 length: 15; D gene: TRBD1; J gene: TRBJ2-7; V gene: TRBV29-1; clone size: -; CDR3 protein: CSVEDTTGGLGEQYF; CDR3 DNA: TGCAGCGTTGAAGATACGACAGGGGGCCTGGGTGAGCAGTACTTC
CDR3 length: 16; D gene: -; J gene: TRBJ1-2; V gene: TRBV4-3; clone size: few; CDR3 protein: CASSQDLTTIRYGYTF; CDR3 DNA: TGCGCCAGCAGCCAAGACCTCACGACTATTCGCTATGGCTACACCTTC
CDR3 length: 16; D gene: -; J gene: TRBJ1-4; V gene: TRBV25-1; clone size: -; CDR3 protein: CASSLFGASGVGKLFF; CDR3 DNA: TGTGCCAGCAGTCTCTTCGGAGCCTCGGGGGTCGGAAAACTGTTTTTT
CDR3 length: 17; D gene: TRBD2; J gene: TRBJ2-1; V gene: TRBV27; clone size: once; CDR3 protein: CASSLQLAGGSYNEQFF; CDR3 DNA: TGTGCCAGCAGTTTGCAACTAGCGGGAGGCTCCTACAATGAGCAGTTCTTC
CDR3 length: 14; D gene: TRBD2; J gene: TRBJ2-1; V gene: TRBV5-4; clone size: -; CDR3 protein: CASSLISGRNEQFF; CDR3 DNA: TGTGCCAGCAGCTTGATTAGCGGGAGAAATGAGCAGTTCTTC
CDR3 length: 14; D gene: TRBD2; J gene: TRBJ2-1; V gene: TRBV28; clone size: -; CDR3 protein: CASNSGVPYNEQFF; CDR3 DNA: TGTGCCAGCAATAGCGGGGTACCCTACAATGAGCAGTTCTTC
CDR3 length: 16; D gene: TRBD1; J gene: TRBJ2-1; V gene: TRBV27; clone size: once; CDR3 protein: CASSYGTAQSYNEQFF; CDR3 DNA: TGTGCCAGCAGCTACGGGACAGCTCAGTCCTACAATGAGCAGTTCTTC
CDR3 length: 11; D gene: -; J gene: TRBJ2-7; V gene: TRBV28; clone size: -; CDR3 protein: CASSLRLEQYF; CDR3 DNA: TGTGCCAGCAGTTTGCGTCTCGAGCAGTACTTC
CDR3 length: 16; D gene: -; J gene: TRBJ2-7; V gene: TRBV28; clone size: -; CDR3 protein: CASSLGLALGSSEQYF; CDR3 DNA: TGTGCCAGCAGTTTAGGTTTAGCTCTAGGTTCTTCCGAGCAGTACTTC
CDR3 length: 17; D gene: TRBD1; J gene: TRBJ1-2; V gene: TRBV15; clone size: -; CDR3 protein: CATSRVIGQGEDYGYTF; CDR3 DNA: TGTGCCACCAGCAGAGTAATCGGACAGGGGGAGGACTATGGCTACACCTTC
CDR3 length: 13; D gene: -; J gene: TRBJ1-5; V gene: TRBV19; clone size: -; CDR3 protein: CATQRLRDQPQHF; CDR3 DNA: TGTGCCACCCAACGGTTGAGAGATCAGCCCCAGCATTTT
CDR3 length: 13; D gene: -; J gene: TRBJ2-1; V gene: TRBV7-2; clone size: -; CDR3 protein: CASRRTAYNEQFF; CDR3 DNA: TGTGCCAGCAGACGGACAGCTTACAATGAGCAGTTCTTC
CDR3 length: 14; D gene: TRBD1; J gene: TRBJ1-2; V gene: TRBV4-3; clone size: -; CDR3 protein: CASSQTQGKYGYTF; CDR3 DNA: TGCGCCAGCAGCCAAACACAGGGGAAGTATGGCTACACCTTC
CDR3 length: 17; D gene: TRBD1; J gene: TRBJ1-1; V gene: TRBV5-1; clone size: -; CDR3 protein: CASSPTGVRTLNTEAFF; CDR3 DNA: TGCGCCAGCAGCCCAACAGGGGTCCGGACCCTGAACACTGAAGCTTTCTTT
CDR3 length: 14; D gene: TRBD1; J gene: TRBJ1-4; V gene: TRBV7-9; clone size: -; CDR3 protein: CASSPGQGDEKLFF; CDR3 DNA: TGTGCCAGCAGCCCCGGACAGGGGGATGAAAAACTGTTTTTT
CDR3 length: 15; D gene: TRBD1; J gene: TRBJ1-1; V gene: TRBV11-3; clone size: -; CDR3 protein: CASSPNDRAYTEAFF; CDR3 DNA: TGTGCCAGCAGCCCGAACGACAGGGCCTACACTGAAGCTTTCTTT
CDR3 length: 13; D gene: TRBD1; J gene: TRBJ1-2; V gene: TRBV30; clone size: -; CDR3 protein: CAWKKSGGVGYTF; CDR3 DNA: TGTGCCTGGAAAAAATCAGGGGGCGTTGGCTACACCTTC
CDR3 length: 13; D gene: TRBD2; J gene: TRBJ2-7; V gene: TRBV9; clone size: -; CDR3 protein: CASSVGERGEQYF; CDR3 DNA: TGTGCCAGCAGCGTAGGGGAGCGGGGGGAGCAGTACTTC